This T cell receptor (beta chain) was retrieved from a study of blood T cell repertoires in COVID-19. Looking at the study overall: COVID-19 samples from acute and convalescent phases originated in the United States, Italy and Spain.

V gave up 0 bases and J gave up 4 bases, with 9 bases separating them. The CDR3 has 14 residues. Germline V lookup: CDR1 MNHEY, CDR2 SVGAGI. Method: immunoSEQ multiplex PCR; TCRdb's copy keeps in-frame clones and lacks some. The table shows 250,000 to 350,000 clones, with approximately 90% occurring only once. This sequence originates from a woman between 25 and 40 years old with COVID-19, enrolled during active disease. J is TRBJ1-1 and V is TRBV6-5; no firm D call. Sequenced sample: peripheral blood. This CDR3 reads CASSYSRDFTEAFF. In DNA, the CDR3 is TGTGCCAGCAGTTACTCTCGGGATTTCACTGAAGCTTTCTTT.